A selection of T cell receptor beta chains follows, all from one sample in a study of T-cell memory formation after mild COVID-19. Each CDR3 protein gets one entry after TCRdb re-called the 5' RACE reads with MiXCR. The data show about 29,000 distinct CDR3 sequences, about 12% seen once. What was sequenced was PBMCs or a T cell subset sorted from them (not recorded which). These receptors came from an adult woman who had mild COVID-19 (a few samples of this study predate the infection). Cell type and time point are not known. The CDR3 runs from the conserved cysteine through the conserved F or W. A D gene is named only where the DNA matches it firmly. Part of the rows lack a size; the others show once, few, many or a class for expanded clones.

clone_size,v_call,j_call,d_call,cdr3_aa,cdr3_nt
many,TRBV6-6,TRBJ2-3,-,CASNPGSADTQYF,TGTGCCAGCAACCCAGGGAGCGCAGATACGCAGTATTTT
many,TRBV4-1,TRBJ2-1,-,CASSQDSGTINEQFF,TGCGCCAGCAGCCAAGATTCGGGGACCATCAATGAGCAGTTCTTC
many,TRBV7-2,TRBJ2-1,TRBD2,CASSPKSGTSGGTYNEQFF,TGTGCCAGCAGCCCAAAATCCGGGACTAGCGGGGGTACCTACAATGAGCAGTTCTTC
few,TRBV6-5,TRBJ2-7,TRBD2,CASSPPGLAGGGEQYF,TGTGCCAGCAGTCCCCCGGGACTAGCGGGAGGTGGTGAGCAGTACTTC
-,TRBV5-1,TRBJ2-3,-,CASSPGVTGISTDTQYF,TGCGCCAGCAGCCCCGGGGTCACGGGCATATCCACAGATACGCAGTATTTT
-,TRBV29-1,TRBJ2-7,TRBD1,CSVETGTYEQYF,TGCAGCGTTGAGACAGGGACCTACGAGCAGTACTTC
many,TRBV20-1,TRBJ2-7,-,CSALRGGSSYEQYF,TGCAGTGCTCTGAGGGGGGGGTCCAGCTACGAGCAGTACTTC
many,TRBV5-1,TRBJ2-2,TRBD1,CASSLVGTGDTGELFF,TGCGCCAGCAGCTTGGTCGGGACAGGGGACACCGGGGAGCTGTTTTTT
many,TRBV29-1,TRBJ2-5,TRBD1,CSVDPSRGQETQYF,TGCAGCGTTGATCCCAGCAGGGGGCAAGAGACCCAGTACTTC
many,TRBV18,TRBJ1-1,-,CASSHDRKNTEAFF,TGTGCCAGCTCACACGACAGGAAGAACACTGAAGCTTTCTTT
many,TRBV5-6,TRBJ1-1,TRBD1,CASSLDRGQGVTEAFF,TGTGCCAGCAGCTTAGACAGGGGACAGGGGGTCACTGAAGCTTTCTTT
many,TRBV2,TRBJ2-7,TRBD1,CASRQGDNEQYF,TGTGCCAGCAGACAGGGGGACAACGAGCAGTACTTC
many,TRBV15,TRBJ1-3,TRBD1,CATSRDRTGTGGGNTIYF,TGTGCCACCAGCAGAGATCGGACCGGGACAGGGGGTGGAAACACCATATATTTT
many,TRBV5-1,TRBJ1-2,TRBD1,CASSLSTGGPYGYTF,TGCGCCAGCAGCTTGTCTACAGGGGGGCCCTATGGCTACACCTTC
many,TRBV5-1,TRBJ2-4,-,CASSSPPKNIQYF,TGCGCCAGCAGCTCCCCCCCCAAAAACATTCAGTACTTC
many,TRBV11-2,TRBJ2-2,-,CASSLVQGGTGELFF,TGTGCCAGCAGCTTAGTTCAGGGAGGCACCGGGGAGCTGTTTTTT
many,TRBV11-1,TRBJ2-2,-,CASSRKGNTGELFF,TGTGCCAGCAGCCGTAAGGGGAACACCGGGGAGCTGTTTTTT
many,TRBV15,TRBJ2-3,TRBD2,CATSRGLAGGESTQYF,TGTGCCACCAGCAGAGGGTTAGCGGGGGGGGAGAGTACGCAGTATTTT
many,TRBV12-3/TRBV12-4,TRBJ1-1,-,CASSFTPSSATEAFF,TGTGCCAGCAGTTTTACGCCCAGCTCGGCCACTGAAGCTTTCTTT
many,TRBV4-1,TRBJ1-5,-,CASSQDHNQPQHF,TGCGCCAGCAGCCAAGACCATAATCAGCCCCAGCATTTT
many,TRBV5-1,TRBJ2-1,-,CASSLEAVSYNEQFF,TGCGCCAGCAGCTTGGAAGCGGTCTCCTACAATGAGCAGTTCTTC
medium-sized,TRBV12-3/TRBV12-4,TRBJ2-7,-,CASSFGSGGEQYF,TGTGCCAGCAGTTTCGGGTCTGGTGGCGAGCAGTACTTC
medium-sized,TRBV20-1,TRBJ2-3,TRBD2,CSAAGASGSATDTQYF,TGCAGTGCCGCCGGGGCTAGCGGGAGTGCCACAGATACGCAGTATTTT
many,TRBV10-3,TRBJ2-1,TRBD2,CAISEFASGGNEQFF,TGTGCCATCAGTGAGTTCGCTAGCGGAGGGAATGAGCAGTTCTTC
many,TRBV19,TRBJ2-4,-,CASSPRERMNIQYF,TGTGCCAGTAGTCCCCGGGAGCGGATGAACATTCAGTACTTC
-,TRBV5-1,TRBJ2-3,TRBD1,CASSSAQTGSTDTQYF,TGCGCCAGCAGCTCGGCCCAGACAGGGAGCACAGATACGCAGTATTTT
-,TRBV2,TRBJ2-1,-,CASSVGGFSYNEQFF,TGTGCCAGCAGTGTTGGGGGCTTCTCCTACAATGAGCAGTTCTTC
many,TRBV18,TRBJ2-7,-,CASSPSGRSLRGYEQYF,TGTGCCAGCTCACCCTCAGGACGGTCTTTGCGGGGCTACGAGCAGTACTTC
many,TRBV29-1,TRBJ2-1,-,CSVFPPGRTNEQFF,TGCAGCGTTTTTCCACCCGGGAGAACCAATGAGCAGTTCTTC
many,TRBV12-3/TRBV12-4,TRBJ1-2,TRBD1,CASSLGTGKYGYTF,TGTGCCAGCAGCCTGGGGACAGGGAAGTATGGCTACACCTTC
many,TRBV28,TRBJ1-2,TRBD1,CASSSPGQGPSYTF,TGTGCCAGCAGTTCACCCGGACAGGGGCCAAGCTACACCTTC
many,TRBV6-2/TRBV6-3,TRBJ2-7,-,CASRWDKQRVSYEQYF,TGTGCCAGCAGATGGGACAAGCAACGAGTCTCCTACGAGCAGTACTTC
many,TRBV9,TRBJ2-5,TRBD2,CASSPPGGGETQYF,TGTGCCAGCAGCCCCCCCGGGGGGGGAGAGACCCAGTACTTC
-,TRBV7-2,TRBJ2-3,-,CASSGQIGDTQYF,TGTGCCAGCAGCGGACAGATAGGAGATACGCAGTATTTT
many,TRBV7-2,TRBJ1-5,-,CASSVRGNQPQHF,TGTGCCAGCAGCGTCCGGGGCAATCAGCCCCAGCATTTT
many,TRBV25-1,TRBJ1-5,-,CASSGGANQPQHF,TGTGCCAGCAGTGGGGGGGCCAATCAGCCCCAGCATTTT
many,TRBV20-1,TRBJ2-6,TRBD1,CSAHDRGSGANVLTF,TGCAGTGCACACGACAGGGGTTCAGGGGCCAACGTCCTGACTTTC
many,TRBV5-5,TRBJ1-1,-,CASSPRLSRTEAFF,TGTGCCAGCAGCCCCCGGCTTTCGCGAACTGAAGCTTTCTTT
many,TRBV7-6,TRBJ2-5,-,CASSLDGGTVQETQYF,TGTGCCAGCAGCTTAGACGGAGGGACAGTACAAGAGACCCAGTACTTC
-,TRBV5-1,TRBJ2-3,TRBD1,CASSLMDRGTDTQYF,TGCGCCAGCAGCTTGATGGACAGGGGAACAGATACGCAGTATTTT
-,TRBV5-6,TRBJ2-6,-,CASNLQGSGANVLTF,TGTGCCAGCAATTTACAGGGCTCTGGGGCCAACGTCCTGACTTTC
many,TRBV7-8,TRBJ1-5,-,CASSPRTVNQPQHF,TGTGCCAGCAGCCCTAGGACAGTCAATCAGCCCCAGCATTTT
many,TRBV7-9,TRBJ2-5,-,CASSLDAGTRGKTQYF,TGTGCCAGCAGCTTAGATGCCGGGACACGAGGAAAGACCCAGTACTTC
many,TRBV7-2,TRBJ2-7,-,CASSFTLNYEQYF,TGTGCCAGCAGCTTTACTCTCAACTACGAGCAGTACTTC
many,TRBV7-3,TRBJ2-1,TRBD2,CASSLMLGTTSPYNEQFF,TGTGCCAGCAGCTTAATGTTGGGGACTACCTCCCCCTACAATGAGCAGTTCTTC
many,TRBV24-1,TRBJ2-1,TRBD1,CATSPRDRDYNEQFF,TGTGCCACCAGCCCCCGGGACAGGGACTACAATGAGCAGTTCTTC
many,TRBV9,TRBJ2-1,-,CASSPPGTDYNEQFF,TGTGCCAGCAGCCCACCGGGGACGGACTACAATGAGCAGTTCTTC
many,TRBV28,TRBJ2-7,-,CASSRTYEQYF,TGTGCCAGCAGTCGGACCTACGAGCAGTACTTC
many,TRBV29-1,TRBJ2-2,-,CSVGLGIGELFF,TGCAGCGTTGGACTTGGAATCGGGGAGCTGTTTTTT
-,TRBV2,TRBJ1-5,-,CASRVEGNQPQHF,TGTGCCAGCAGGGTAGAGGGCAATCAGCCCCAGCATTTT
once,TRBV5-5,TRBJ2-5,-,CASSFQGIRETQYF,TGTGCCAGCAGCTTCCAGGGTATCCGGGAGACCCAGTACTTC
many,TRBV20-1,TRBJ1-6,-,CSARLFSGDNSPLHF,TGCAGTGCTAGGCTCTTCTCTGGGGACAATTCACCCCTCCACTTT
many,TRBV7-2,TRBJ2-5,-,CATTGRGVQTQYF,TGTGCCACGACAGGACGGGGGGTGCAGACCCAGTACTTC